A selection of T cell receptor beta chains follows, all from one sample in a study of T cells in Graves' hyperthyroidism and ophthalmopathy. TCRdb recomputed calls from the multiplex PCR reads with MiXCR, one row per CDR3 protein. The repertoire holds some 570,000 distinct CDR3 sequences, with about a sixth as singletons. The sequencing sample was made of blood. The receptors were gathered from a young woman with Graves' ophthalmopathy. Each CDR3 is given with its conserved first and last residue. The D gene is left open where the match is weak. A clone size is listed for some rows: how often the clone was seen (once, few, many), or a class if it is expanded.

>-|TRBV4-1|TRBJ2-7|-
CASSQVAGGDEQYF
TGCGCCAGCAGCCAAGTGGCGGGCGGCGACGAGCAGTACTTC
>TRBD1|TRBV4-3|TRBJ2-5|-
CASSHGTGGQETQYF
TGCGCCAGCAGCCACGGGACAGGGGGACAAGAGACCCAGTACTTC
>-|TRBV6-5|TRBJ2-1|many
CASSYSGQSDEQFF
TGTGCCAGCAGTTACTCGGGCCAGTCGGATGAGCAGTTCTTC
>TRBD1|TRBV18|TRBJ2-1|many
CASSQGASYNEQFF
TGTGCCAGCTCACAGGGGGCTTCCTACAATGAGCAGTTCTTC
>-|TRBV7-2|TRBJ1-3|many
CASSPRYSGNTIYF
TGTGCCAGCAGCCCGAGATACTCTGGAAACACCATATATTTT
>-|TRBV30|TRBJ2-5|many
CAWVDRTQETQYF
TGTGCCTGGGTCGACAGAACTCAAGAGACCCAGTACTTC
>TRBD1|TRBV4-1|TRBJ2-3|-
CASSQDGTAVSTDTQYF
TGCGCCAGCAGCCAAGACGGGACAGCAGTTAGCACAGATACGCAGTATTTT
>-|TRBV6-5|TRBJ2-2|-
CASSYSQGRNTGELFF
TGTGCCAGCAGTTACTCGCAGGGAAGGAACACCGGGGAGCTGTTTTTT
>-|TRBV4-1|TRBJ1-1|-
CASSQDLMDTEAFF
TGCGCCAGCAGCCAAGATTTAATGGACACTGAAGCTTTCTTT
>-|TRBV2|TRBJ2-7|many
CASRGTRSYEQYF
TGTGCCAGCAGAGGGACAAGATCCTACGAGCAGTACTTC
>TRBD2|TRBV7-3|TRBJ2-3|-
CASSPLGGGLAGGPKDTQYF
TGTGCCAGCAGCCCCCTCGGGGGTGGACTAGCGGGAGGGCCGAAGGATACGCAGTATTTT
>-|TRBV14|TRBJ2-4|-
CASSQRGDIQYF
TGTGCCAGCAGCCAGAGGGGGGACATTCAGTACTTC
>TRBD1|TRBV18|TRBJ1-4|many
CASSPTGIGTNEKLFF
TGTGCCAGCTCACCGACAGGGATTGGGACTAATGAAAAACTGTTTTTT
>TRBD2|TRBV7-9|TRBJ2-1|few
CASGGSPAGNNEQFF
TGTGCCAGCGGTGGTTCTCCAGCGGGGAACAATGAGCAGTTCTTC
>-|TRBV30|TRBJ1-2|many
CAWTAPPRALNYGYTF
TGTGCCTGGACCGCCCCCCCCAGGGCCCTTAACTATGGCTACACCTTC
>TRBD1|TRBV18|TRBJ1-5|few
CASSPRPRDRVGQPQHF
TGTGCCAGCTCACCAAGACCCCGGGACAGGGTGGGCCAGCCCCAGCATTTT
>TRBD2|TRBV15|TRBJ2-5|many
CATSRDGGGETQYF
TGTGCCACCAGCAGAGATGGCGGGGGAGAGACCCAGTACTTC
>TRBD1|TRBV12-3/TRBV12-4|TRBJ1-1|many
CASSPWTGDTEAFF
TGTGCCAGCAGCCCCTGGACAGGGGACACTGAAGCTTTCTTT
>-|TRBV12-5|TRBJ1-2|many
CASGLLDSGTYGYTF
TGTGCTAGTGGTTTGCTTGACTCCGGGACCTATGGCTACACCTTC
>-|TRBV29-1|TRBJ2-1|many
CSVRQGLNEQFF
TGCAGCGTGAGACAGGGACTCAATGAGCAGTTCTTC
>TRBD1|TRBV20-1|TRBJ1-2|few
CSASWDREMNGYTF
TGCAGTGCTAGTTGGGACAGGGAGATGAATGGCTACACCTTC
>-|TRBV20-1|TRBJ2-7|-
CSARERQGPKLEQYF
TGCAGTGCTAGAGAAAGGCAGGGGCCTAAACTAGAGCAGTACTTC
>TRBD1|TRBV20-1|TRBJ2-4|-
CSAHPRQGAKNIQYF
TGCAGTGCTCACCCAAGACAGGGGGCCAAAAACATTCAGTACTTC
>-|TRBV5-5|TRBJ1-1|many
CASSLVQGRYTEAFF
TGTGCCAGCAGCTTGGTTCAGGGGAGATACACTGAAGCTTTCTTT
>-|TRBV27|TRBJ2-2|-
CASRLSRHAGELFF
TGTGCCAGCCGACTAAGTCGTCACGCCGGGGAGCTGTTTTTT
>TRBD1|TRBV6-1|TRBJ2-1|few
CASIGQDSRSYNEQFF
TGTGCCAGCATCGGACAGGACTCCCGCTCCTACAATGAGCAGTTCTTC
>-|TRBV12-3/TRBV12-4|TRBJ2-7|-
CASTPPGQYEQYF
TGTGCCAGCACCCCCCCGGGGCAGTACGAGCAGTACTTC
>-|TRBV2|TRBJ2-7|many
CASSESSFYEQYF
TGTGCCAGCAGTGAATCGTCTTTCTACGAGCAGTACTTC
>-|TRBV6-1|TRBJ1-5|many
CASAPIDSNQPQHF
TGTGCCAGCGCTCCTATAGATAGCAATCAGCCCCAGCATTTT
>-|TRBV5-1|TRBJ1-6|many
CASSLTGNNSPLHF
TGCGCCAGCAGCTTAACAGGGAATAATTCACCCCTCCACTTT
>TRBD1|TRBV7-3|TRBJ2-7|many
CASSATGSSEQYF
TGTGCCAGCAGCGCGACAGGGTCGAGCGAGCAGTACTTC
>-|TRBV29-1|TRBJ1-2|-
CSVEGGSSNYGYTF
TGCAGCGTTGAAGGTGGCAGCTCTAACTATGGCTACACCTTC
>TRBD2|TRBV24-1|TRBJ2-3|-
CATSDLIAGDSTDTQYF
TGTGCCACCAGTGACCTGATAGCGGGAGATAGCACAGATACGCAGTATTTT
>TRBD1|TRBV28|TRBJ1-2|many
CASTVSGGGLYGYTF
TGTGCCAGCACCGTGTCAGGAGGGGGCCTCTATGGCTACACCTTC
>TRBD2|TRBV10-3|TRBJ2-2|-
CASRASGRPGTGELFF
TGTGCCTCCCGGGCTAGCGGGAGGCCGGGCACCGGGGAGCTGTTTTTT
>TRBD2|TRBV28|TRBJ2-5|many
CASSSGLAGARYVETQYF
TGTGCCAGCAGTTCGGGACTAGCGGGGGCCAGATATGTAGAGACCCAGTACTTC
>-|TRBV5-1|TRBJ2-3|many
CASSSPDNTQYF
TGCGCCAGCAGCTCACCGGATAATACGCAGTATTTT
>TRBD1|TRBV5-1|TRBJ1-4|many
CASSLGTGKLFF
TGCGCCAGCAGCTTGGGGACAGGAAAACTGTTTTTT
>-|TRBV2|TRBJ2-2|many
CASSDLYWGAVLGELFF
TGTGCCAGCAGTGATCTCTATTGGGGAGCCGTGTTGGGGGAGCTGTTTTTT
>-|TRBV30|TRBJ1-1|many
CAWSVRGTEAFF
TGTGCCTGGAGTGTACGTGGCACTGAAGCTTTCTTT
>-|TRBV7-2|TRBJ2-7|many
CASSLYPQNEQYF
TGTGCCAGCAGCTTATACCCCCAGAACGAGCAGTACTTC
>-|TRBV5-8|TRBJ2-5|-
CASSLAGRWEAQYF
TGTGCCAGCAGCTTGGCAGGGAGGTGGGAGGCCCAGTACTTC
>TRBD2|TRBV19|TRBJ2-7|once
CASSIGSGSGYEQYF
TGTGCCAGTAGTATTGGTAGCGGGAGTGGATACGAGCAGTACTTC
>-|TRBV5-6|TRBJ1-4|-
CASSSLSTESNEKLFF
TGTGCCAGCAGCTCTCTCTCGACAGAGTCGAATGAAAAACTGTTTTTT
>-|TRBV15|TRBJ2-1|-
CATSREGAAYNEQFF
TGTGCCACCAGCAGAGAGGGAGCGGCTTACAATGAGCAGTTCTTC